Listed below are T cell receptor beta chains from one sample, sequenced in a study of cytotoxic CD8 clonotypes in ibrutinib-treated CLL. The method was immunoSEQ multiplex PCR; TCRdb's version includes in-frame clones alone and lacks a portion of them. The data hold 330,000 or so clones, with roughly 70% observed a single time. The sample was PBMCs, taken after 36 months of ibrutinib treatment. These receptors were collected from a human donor with chronic lymphocytic leukemia. Both conserved end residues are part of each CDR3. The order of the fields is clone size, D gene, V gene, J gene, CDR3 DNA, CDR3 protein. The D gene is left open where the match is weak. Clone size, where shown, is once, few, many, or a class for clones that have expanded.

clone_size: NA; d_call: NA; v_call: TRBV4-1; j_call: TRBJ1-2; cdr3_nt: TGCGCCAGCAGCCAAGAAACGGGACGGAACTATGGCTACACCTTC; cdr3_aa: CASSQETGRNYGYTF
clone_size: NA; d_call: NA; v_call: TRBV7-9; j_call: TRBJ2-2; cdr3_nt: TGTGCCAGCAGCTTAGGCCAGGGAATCGGGGAGCTGTTTTTT; cdr3_aa: CASSLGQGIGELFF
clone_size: NA; d_call: TRBD1; v_call: TRBV11-2; j_call: TRBJ1-5; cdr3_nt: TGTGCCAGCAGCTTGGGGCAGGGGGGTATCCGTCAGCCCCAGCATTTT; cdr3_aa: CASSLGQGGIRQPQHF
clone_size: NA; d_call: TRBD2; v_call: TRBV5-4; j_call: TRBJ2-2; cdr3_nt: TGTGCCAGCAGCTTTCCTAATCTACTAGCGGGGGGCACCGGGGAGCTGTTTTTT; cdr3_aa: CASSFPNLLAGGTGELFF
clone_size: NA; d_call: NA; v_call: TRBV7-8; j_call: TRBJ2-1; cdr3_nt: TGTGCCAGCAGCTTAGGTCGTACAGTATATGAGCAGTTCTTC; cdr3_aa: CASSLGRTVYEQFF
clone_size: NA; d_call: NA; v_call: TRBV19; j_call: TRBJ1-2; cdr3_nt: TGTGCCAGTAGTTTGACGGCTAATTATGACTATGGCTACACCTTC; cdr3_aa: CASSLTANYDYGYTF
clone_size: NA; d_call: NA; v_call: TRBV29-1; j_call: TRBJ1-4; cdr3_nt: TGCAGCGTCAAACCTACAGGGCGGGAAAAACTGTTTTTT; cdr3_aa: CSVKPTGREKLFF
clone_size: NA; d_call: TRBD1; v_call: TRBV12-5; j_call: TRBJ1-6; cdr3_nt: TGTGCTAGTGGTTTGGACCGGGGACAGAGCTCCTATAATTCACCCCTCCACTTT; cdr3_aa: CASGLDRGQSSYNSPLHF
clone_size: NA; d_call: NA; v_call: TRBV28; j_call: TRBJ1-2; cdr3_nt: TGTGCCAGCAGTCAGGGCCGGGGGGCCGTTGGCTACACCTTC; cdr3_aa: CASSQGRGAVGYTF
clone_size: NA; d_call: NA; v_call: TRBV11-2; j_call: TRBJ2-1; cdr3_nt: TGTGCCAGCAGCCCGTACAATGAGCAGTTCTTC; cdr3_aa: CASSPYNEQFF
clone_size: NA; d_call: NA; v_call: TRBV4-2; j_call: TRBJ2-1; cdr3_nt: TGTGCCAGCAGCCAAGACTGGGTGAGCTCCTACAATGAGCAGTTCTTC; cdr3_aa: CASSQDWVSSYNEQFF
clone_size: NA; d_call: TRBD1; v_call: TRBV11-3; j_call: TRBJ2-2; cdr3_nt: TGTGCCAGCAGCCCCGGGACAGGGGGCGGGGAGCTGTTTTTT; cdr3_aa: CASSPGTGGGELFF
clone_size: NA; d_call: NA; v_call: TRBV5-6; j_call: TRBJ2-5; cdr3_nt: TGTGCCAGCAGCTTGGGGATTCAACAAGAGACCCAGTACTTC; cdr3_aa: CASSLGIQQETQYF
clone_size: NA; d_call: TRBD2; v_call: TRBV9; j_call: TRBJ2-7; cdr3_nt: TGTGCCAGCAGCGTCGGGGGTCTAGCGGCCTACGAGCAGTACTTC; cdr3_aa: CASSVGGLAAYEQYF
clone_size: NA; d_call: NA; v_call: TRBV28; j_call: TRBJ1-1; cdr3_nt: TGTGCCAGCACCGGACAAATGAACACTGAAGCTTTCTTT; cdr3_aa: CASTGQMNTEAFF
clone_size: NA; d_call: NA; v_call: TRBV5-1; j_call: TRBJ2-1; cdr3_nt: TGCGCCAGCAGCACCTGGGACGGGAGCTCCTACAATGAGCAGTTCTTC; cdr3_aa: CASSTWDGSSYNEQFF
clone_size: NA; d_call: TRBD2; v_call: TRBV4-1; j_call: TRBJ2-1; cdr3_nt: TGCGCCAGCAGCCTCGTAGCGGGGTACAATGAGCAGTTCTTC; cdr3_aa: CASSLVAGYNEQFF
clone_size: once; d_call: NA; v_call: TRBV2; j_call: TRBJ1-2; cdr3_nt: TGTGCCAGGGCGGGCGGAACTAACTATGGCTACACCTTC; cdr3_aa: CARAGGTNYGYTF
clone_size: NA; d_call: TRBD2; v_call: TRBV4-1; j_call: TRBJ2-5; cdr3_nt: TGCGCCAGCAGCCAAGTTGCGGGAGGGCCATGGGAGACCCAGTACTTC; cdr3_aa: CASSQVAGGPWETQYF
clone_size: NA; d_call: NA; v_call: TRBV11-3; j_call: TRBJ1-1; cdr3_nt: TGTGCCAGCAGCTCCTCGGGACCGAGGAACACTGAAGCTTTCTTT; cdr3_aa: CASSSSGPRNTEAFF
clone_size: NA; d_call: NA; v_call: TRBV9; j_call: TRBJ2-5; cdr3_nt: TGTGCCAGCAGCCTCGGGATGGAGACCCAGTACTTC; cdr3_aa: CASSLGMETQYF
clone_size: NA; d_call: NA; v_call: TRBV9; j_call: TRBJ1-6; cdr3_nt: TGTGCCAGCAGCGTGTCCGGACGTCCTAATTCACCCCTCCACTTT; cdr3_aa: CASSVSGRPNSPLHF
clone_size: NA; d_call: NA; v_call: TRBV11-2; j_call: TRBJ1-4; cdr3_nt: TGTGCCAGCAGCCAAGGGATAAAGGATGAAAAACTGTTTTTT; cdr3_aa: CASSQGIKDEKLFF
clone_size: NA; d_call: NA; v_call: TRBV2; j_call: TRBJ1-5; cdr3_nt: TGTGCCAGCAGGGAGAACAGGGTTGATCAGCCCCAGCATTTT; cdr3_aa: CASRENRVDQPQHF
clone_size: NA; d_call: NA; v_call: TRBV7-3; j_call: TRBJ2-3; cdr3_nt: TGTGCCAGCAGCCCCCTAGGGCTGGGCACAGATACGCAGTATTTT; cdr3_aa: CASSPLGLGTDTQYF
clone_size: NA; d_call: NA; v_call: TRBV6-5; j_call: TRBJ1-2; cdr3_nt: TGTGCCAGTTCGACACTTGGGGGGGACTATGGCTACACCTTC; cdr3_aa: CASSTLGGDYGYTF
clone_size: NA; d_call: TRBD2; v_call: TRBV7-9; j_call: TRBJ2-7; cdr3_nt: TGTGCCAGGGGACTAGCGTGCCACGAGCAGTACTTC; cdr3_aa: CARGLACHEQYF
clone_size: few; d_call: NA; v_call: TRBV27; j_call: TRBJ2-2; cdr3_nt: TGTGCCAGCAGGGGGGAGCCATACACCGGGGAGCTGTTTTTT; cdr3_aa: CASRGEPYTGELFF
clone_size: NA; d_call: NA; v_call: TRBV11-3; j_call: TRBJ2-7; cdr3_nt: TGTGCCAGCAGCTTCGAGGGTTCCTACGAGCAGTACTTC; cdr3_aa: CASSFEGSYEQYF
clone_size: NA; d_call: NA; v_call: TRBV15; j_call: TRBJ2-5; cdr3_nt: TGTGCCACCAGCAGAAGTCTAGAGACCCAGTACTTC; cdr3_aa: CATSRSLETQYF
clone_size: NA; d_call: NA; v_call: TRBV9; j_call: TRBJ1-4; cdr3_nt: TGTGCCAGCAGCCCCGGGTGGGGGGGTAATGAAAAACTGTTTTTT; cdr3_aa: CASSPGWGGNEKLFF
clone_size: NA; d_call: NA; v_call: TRBV10-2; j_call: TRBJ2-5; cdr3_nt: TGCGCCAGCGACAGAGGGTACCAAGAGACCCAGTACTTC; cdr3_aa: CASDRGYQETQYF
clone_size: NA; d_call: TRBD1; v_call: TRBV2; j_call: TRBJ1-6; cdr3_nt: TGTGCCAGCAGTTCCCGGGGACAGGCCTATAATTCACCCCTCCACTTT; cdr3_aa: CASSSRGQAYNSPLHF
clone_size: NA; d_call: NA; v_call: TRBV2; j_call: TRBJ2-3; cdr3_nt: TGTGCCAGCAGTGATGTGCACCTTATGGGCACAGATACGCAGTATTTT; cdr3_aa: CASSDVHLMGTDTQYF
clone_size: NA; d_call: NA; v_call: TRBV5-1; j_call: TRBJ2-5; cdr3_nt: TGCGCCAGCAGCTTGGCCGCGAGGGGACGGGGATACCGCCAAGAGACCCAGTACTTC; cdr3_aa: CASSLAARGRGYRQETQYF
clone_size: NA; d_call: NA; v_call: TRBV15; j_call: TRBJ2-5; cdr3_nt: TGTGCCACCAGCAGAGATCTTATCGGCGGCGGGAAAGAGACCCAGTACTTC; cdr3_aa: CATSRDLIGGGKETQYF
clone_size: few; d_call: TRBD1; v_call: TRBV2; j_call: TRBJ1-3; cdr3_nt: TGTGCCAGCAGACGGAGGACAGGGGGAAACACCATATATTTT; cdr3_aa: CASRRRTGGNTIYF
clone_size: few; d_call: NA; v_call: TRBV11-2; j_call: TRBJ2-2; cdr3_nt: TGTGCCAGCAGCCCGTATGGGTCCGGGGAGCTGTTTTTT; cdr3_aa: CASSPYGSGELFF
clone_size: NA; d_call: NA; v_call: TRBV11-3; j_call: TRBJ2-5; cdr3_nt: TGTGCCAGCAGCGCGACAGGGACTTGGGAGACCCAGTACTTC; cdr3_aa: CASSATGTWETQYF
clone_size: NA; d_call: TRBD1; v_call: TRBV7-9; j_call: TRBJ2-3; cdr3_nt: TGTGCCAGCAGATCAAGGACAGGGAACACAGATACGCAGTATTTT; cdr3_aa: CASRSRTGNTDTQYF
clone_size: NA; d_call: NA; v_call: TRBV11-3; j_call: TRBJ1-6; cdr3_nt: TGTGCCAGCAGCCCCCAGAGGGTCTGTCTCTCACCCCTCCACTTT; cdr3_aa: CASSPQRVCLSPLHF
clone_size: NA; d_call: NA; v_call: TRBV4-1; j_call: TRBJ2-2; cdr3_nt: TGCGCCAGCAGCCAAGCTAGTGGTCGCACCGGGGAGCTGTTTTTT; cdr3_aa: CASSQASGRTGELFF